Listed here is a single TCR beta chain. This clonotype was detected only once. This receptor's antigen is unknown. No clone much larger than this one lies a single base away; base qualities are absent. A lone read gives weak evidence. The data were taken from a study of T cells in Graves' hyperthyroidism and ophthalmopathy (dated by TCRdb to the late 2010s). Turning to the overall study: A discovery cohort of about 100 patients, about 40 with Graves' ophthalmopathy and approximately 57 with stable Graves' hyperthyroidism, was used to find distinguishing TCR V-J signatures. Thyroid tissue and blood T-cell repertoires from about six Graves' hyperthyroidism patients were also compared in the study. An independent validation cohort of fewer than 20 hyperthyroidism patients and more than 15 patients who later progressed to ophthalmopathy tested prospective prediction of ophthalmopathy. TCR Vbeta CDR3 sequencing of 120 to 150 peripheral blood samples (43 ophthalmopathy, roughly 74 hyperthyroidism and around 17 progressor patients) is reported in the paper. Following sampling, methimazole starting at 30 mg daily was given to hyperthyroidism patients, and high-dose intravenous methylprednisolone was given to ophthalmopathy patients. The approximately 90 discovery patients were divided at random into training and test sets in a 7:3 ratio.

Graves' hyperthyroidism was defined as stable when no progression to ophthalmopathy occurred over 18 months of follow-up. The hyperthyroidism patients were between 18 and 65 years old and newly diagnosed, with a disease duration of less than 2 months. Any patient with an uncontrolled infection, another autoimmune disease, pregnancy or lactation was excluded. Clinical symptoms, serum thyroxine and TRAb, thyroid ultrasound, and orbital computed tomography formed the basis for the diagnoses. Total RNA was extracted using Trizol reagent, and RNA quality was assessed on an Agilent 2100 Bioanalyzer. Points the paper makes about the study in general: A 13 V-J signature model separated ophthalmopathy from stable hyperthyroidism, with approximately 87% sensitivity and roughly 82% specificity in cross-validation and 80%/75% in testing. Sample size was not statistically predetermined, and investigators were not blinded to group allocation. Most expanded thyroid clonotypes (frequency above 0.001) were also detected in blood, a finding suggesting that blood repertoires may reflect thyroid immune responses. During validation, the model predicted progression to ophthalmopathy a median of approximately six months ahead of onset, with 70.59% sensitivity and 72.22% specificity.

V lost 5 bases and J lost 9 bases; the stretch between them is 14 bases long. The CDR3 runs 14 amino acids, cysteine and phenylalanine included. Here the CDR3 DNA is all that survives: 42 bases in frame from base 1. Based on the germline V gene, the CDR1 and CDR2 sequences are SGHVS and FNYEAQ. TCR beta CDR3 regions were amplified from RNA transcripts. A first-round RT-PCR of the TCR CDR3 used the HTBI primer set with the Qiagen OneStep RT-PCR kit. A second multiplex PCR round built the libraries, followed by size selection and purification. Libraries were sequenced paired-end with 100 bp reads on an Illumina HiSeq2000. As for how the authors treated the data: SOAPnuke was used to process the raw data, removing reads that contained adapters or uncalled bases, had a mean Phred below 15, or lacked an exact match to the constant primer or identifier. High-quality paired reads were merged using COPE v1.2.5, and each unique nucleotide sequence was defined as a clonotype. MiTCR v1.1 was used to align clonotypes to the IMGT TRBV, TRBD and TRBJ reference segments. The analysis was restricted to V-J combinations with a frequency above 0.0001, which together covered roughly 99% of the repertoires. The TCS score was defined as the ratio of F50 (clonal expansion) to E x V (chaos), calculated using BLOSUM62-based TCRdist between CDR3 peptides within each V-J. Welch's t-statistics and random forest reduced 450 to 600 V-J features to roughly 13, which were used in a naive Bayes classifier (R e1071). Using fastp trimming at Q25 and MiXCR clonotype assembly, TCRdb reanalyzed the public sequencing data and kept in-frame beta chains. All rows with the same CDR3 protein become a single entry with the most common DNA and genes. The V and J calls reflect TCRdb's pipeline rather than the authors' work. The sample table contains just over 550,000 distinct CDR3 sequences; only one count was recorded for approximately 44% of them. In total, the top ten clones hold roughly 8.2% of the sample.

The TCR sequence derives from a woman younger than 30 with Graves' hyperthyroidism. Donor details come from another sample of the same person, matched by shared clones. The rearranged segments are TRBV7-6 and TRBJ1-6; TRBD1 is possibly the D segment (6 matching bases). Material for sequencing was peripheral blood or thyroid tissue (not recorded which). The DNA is TGTGCCAGCAGCAGGGGGGACGAGCGTTCACCCCTCCACTTT. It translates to CASSRGDERSPLHF.